This T cell receptor beta chain was identified during a study of OX40 agonist ivuxolimab in advanced cancers. The overall study: Patients were infused with ivuxolimab every 2 weeks at 0.01 to 10 mg/kg. Dose-escalation patients were diagnosed with hepatocellular carcinoma, melanoma, renal cell cancer or head and neck cancer. Of mixed ages from about 20 to 90 and averaging about 60 years, the group was almost 85% male.

The repertoire was sequenced with immunoSEQ multiplex PCR; TCRdb's copy has only in-frame clones and lacks some. The data hold fewer than 65,000 clones, with more than 70% observed a single time. Concerning this clone itself: The antigen remains undetermined.

In germline, CDR1 is MDHEN, CDR2 SYDVKM. The CDR3 has 13 amino acids. The J segment lost 5 bases and the V segment lost 5 bases, leaving 5 bases of the junction unmatched. Findings of the study overall: Compared with CD4+, CD8+ T cells on average had more expanded clones.

The chain carries TRBV28 and TRBJ2-5; 7 bases match TRBD1. This TCR was recovered from an adult with an advanced solid tumor such as melanoma, head and neck, liver or kidney cancer. The sequencing used CD4+ or CD8+ T cells sorted from blood, collected in a trial of the OX40 agonist ivuxolimab. The CDR3 nucleotides are TGTGCCAGCAGTGAGGGGGCTCGGGAGACCCAGTACTTC. This sequence encodes CASSEGARETQYF.